The T cell receptor (beta chain) under discussion was sequenced for a study of T cell changes during pregnancy in multiple sclerosis. This clone came up once. Trimming removed 5 bases at V and 7 bases at J, with 5 bases between. The germline gives CDR1 SGHNT, CDR2 YENEEA. The CDR3 contains 11 residues. Clones were read by immunoSEQ multiplex PCR, and TCRdb kept only the in-frame ones, dropping some. This sample yields 9,500 to 12,000 clones, of which roughly 84% are seen a single time; around 11% belongs to the top ten. The sequence was collected from a female donor in good health, enrolled as a control in a pregnancy study. This rearrangement joins TRBV11-3 to TRBJ2-2, with a weak D call TRBD2 (5 bases). This specimen consisted of CD8+ T cells from peripheral blood mononuclear cells, obtained after pregnancy. The DNA for the CDR3 is TGTGCCAGCAGCGAGGGCGGGGAGCTGTTTTTT. It is translated as CASSEGGELFF. Supplemented by reference TRBV11-3 and TRBJ2-2, the full variable domain reads EAGVVQSPRYKIIEKKQPVAFWCNPISGHNTLYWYLQNLGQGPELLIRYENEEAVDDSQLPKDRFSAERLKGVDSTLKIQPAELGDSAVYLCASSEGGELFFGEGSRLTVL.